This TCR beta chain was sequenced in a study of CD8 T cells in ankylosing spondylitis. The germline gives CDR1 DFQATT, CDR2 SNEGSKA (reference sequence). V was cut by 5 bases and J by 8 bases, with 13 bases left in between. There are 12 residues in the CDR3. This clonotype was recorded many times. Quantitative 5'-RACE with molecular barcodes was used to make the TCR beta libraries. Each CDR3 protein is one row after TCRdb ran MiXCR on the 5' RACE reads. The data hold under 150,000 distinct CDR3 sequences, with approximately 15% observed a single time. The TCR originated in a female donor with ankylosing spondylitis or in good health (not recorded which). The gene calls are TRBV20-1 and TRBJ2-1; perhaps TRBD1 as D (7 bases). The specimen sequenced was blood, either unsorted or a sorted T cell fraction (not recorded which). This CDR3 is CSADREVDEQFF. The CDR3 DNA reads as TGCAGTGCTGACAGGGAGGTAGATGAGCAGTTCTTC.